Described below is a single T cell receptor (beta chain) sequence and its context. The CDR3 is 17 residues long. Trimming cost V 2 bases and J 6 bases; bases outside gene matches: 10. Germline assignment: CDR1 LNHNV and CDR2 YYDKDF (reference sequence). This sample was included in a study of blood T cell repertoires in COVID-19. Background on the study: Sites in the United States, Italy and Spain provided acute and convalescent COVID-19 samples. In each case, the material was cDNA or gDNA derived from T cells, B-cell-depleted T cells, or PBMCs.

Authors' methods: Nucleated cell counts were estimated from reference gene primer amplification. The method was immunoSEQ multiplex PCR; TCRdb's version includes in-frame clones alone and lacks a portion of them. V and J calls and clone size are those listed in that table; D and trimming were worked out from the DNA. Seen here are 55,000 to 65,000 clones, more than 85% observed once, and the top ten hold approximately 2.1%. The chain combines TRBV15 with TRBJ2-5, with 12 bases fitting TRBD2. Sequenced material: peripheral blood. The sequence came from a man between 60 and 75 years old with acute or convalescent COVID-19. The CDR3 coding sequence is TGTGCCACCAGCAGATCGGGACTAGCGGGCGGCCTTAAGACCCAGTACTTC. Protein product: CATSRSGLAGGLKTQYF.